What follows is one T cell receptor beta chain and its context. Its antigen is still unknown. cDNA libraries of TCR beta carried unique molecular identifiers. TCRdb analysed the PCR reads with MiXCR anew, one entry per CDR3 protein. There are about 570,000 distinct CDR3 sequences in the sample; approximately 31% occur only once, and about 5.6% lies in the top ten. The data were obtained in a study of post-analysis software for immune sequencing data. As for the study in general: Relapsing-remitting, secondary progressive and progressive-relapsing forms of multiple sclerosis all featured among disease courses. Points from the study as a whole: Included in a set of about 5 TRBV segments more frequent in patients than controls were TRBV5-6, TRBV5-1 and TRBV20-1. F-measure co-clustering was strong for batch-matched samples.

V lost 3 bases, J lost 0 bases, and 13 bases lay in between. The CDR3 runs to 16 residues. Germline V lookup: CDR1 SGHRS, CDR2 YFSETQ. The material sequenced was blood. The TCR comes from a girl aged 2-17 years with multiple sclerosis. The genes are TRBV5-1 and TRBJ2-1; D is unclear. The CDR3 coding sequence is TGCGCCAGCAGCTCAGAGCAGATTAGCTCCTACAATGAGCAGTTCTTC. Encoded protein: CASSSEQISSYNEQFF.